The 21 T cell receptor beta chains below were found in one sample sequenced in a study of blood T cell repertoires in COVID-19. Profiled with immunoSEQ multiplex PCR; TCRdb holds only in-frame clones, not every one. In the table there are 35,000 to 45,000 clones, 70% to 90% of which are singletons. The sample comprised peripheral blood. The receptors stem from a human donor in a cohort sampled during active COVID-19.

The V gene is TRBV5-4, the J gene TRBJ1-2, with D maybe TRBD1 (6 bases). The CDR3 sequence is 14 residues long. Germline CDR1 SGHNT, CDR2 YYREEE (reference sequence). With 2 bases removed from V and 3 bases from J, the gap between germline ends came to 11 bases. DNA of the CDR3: TGTGCCAGCAGCTTACAGGGATCTTACTATGGCTACACCTTC. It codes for CASSLQGSYYGYTF.

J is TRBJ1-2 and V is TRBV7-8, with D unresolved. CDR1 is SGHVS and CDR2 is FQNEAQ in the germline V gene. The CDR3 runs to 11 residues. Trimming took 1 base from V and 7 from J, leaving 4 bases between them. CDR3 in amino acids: CASSLESGYTF. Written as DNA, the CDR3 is TGTGCCAGCAGCTTAGAGAGTGGCTACACCTTC.

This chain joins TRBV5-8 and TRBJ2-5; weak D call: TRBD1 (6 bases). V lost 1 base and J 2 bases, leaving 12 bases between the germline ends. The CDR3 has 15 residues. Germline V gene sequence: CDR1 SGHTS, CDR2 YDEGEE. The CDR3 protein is CASSLQGTGQETQYF. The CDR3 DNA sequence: TGTGCCAGCAGCTTGCAGGGGACGGGACAAGAGACCCAGTACTTC.

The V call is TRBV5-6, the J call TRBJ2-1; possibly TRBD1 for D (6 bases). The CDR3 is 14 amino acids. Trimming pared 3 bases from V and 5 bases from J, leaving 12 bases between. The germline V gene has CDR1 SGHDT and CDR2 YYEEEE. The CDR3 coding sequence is TGTGCCAGCAGCTACGTGGGGGCAGACAATGAGCAGTTCTTC. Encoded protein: CASSYVGADNEQFF.

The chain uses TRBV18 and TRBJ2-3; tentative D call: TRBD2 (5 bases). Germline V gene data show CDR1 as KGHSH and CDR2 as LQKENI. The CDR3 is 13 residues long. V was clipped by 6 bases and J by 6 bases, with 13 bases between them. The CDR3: CASSSDSSDTQYF. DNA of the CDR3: TGTGCCAGCTCGTCGGACTCGTCGGATACGCAGTATTTT.

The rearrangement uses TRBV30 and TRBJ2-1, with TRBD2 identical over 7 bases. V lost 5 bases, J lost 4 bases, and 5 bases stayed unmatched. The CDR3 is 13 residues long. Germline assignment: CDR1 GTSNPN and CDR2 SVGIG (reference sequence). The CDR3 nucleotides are TGTGCCTGGGGTCTAGCGGAGTACAATGAGCAGTTCTTC. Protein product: CAWGLAEYNEQFF.

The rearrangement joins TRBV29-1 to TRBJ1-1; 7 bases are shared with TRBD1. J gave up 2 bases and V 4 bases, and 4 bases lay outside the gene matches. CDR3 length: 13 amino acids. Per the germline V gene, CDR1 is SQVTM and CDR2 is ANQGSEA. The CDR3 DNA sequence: TGCAGCGTTGGACAGGGTTTTAACACTGAAGCTTTCTTT. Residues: CSVGQGFNTEAFF. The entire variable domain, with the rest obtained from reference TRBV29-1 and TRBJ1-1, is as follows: SAVISQKPSRDICQRGTSLTIQCQVDSQVTMMFWYRQQPGQSLTLIATANQGSEATYESGFVIDKFPISRPNLTFSTLTVSNMSPEDSSIYLCSVGQGFNTEAFFGQGTRLTVV.

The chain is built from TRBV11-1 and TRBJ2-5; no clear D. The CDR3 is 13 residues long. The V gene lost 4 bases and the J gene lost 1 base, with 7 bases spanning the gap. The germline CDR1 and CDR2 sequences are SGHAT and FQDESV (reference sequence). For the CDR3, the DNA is TGTGCCAGCAGCTCAGACACCCAAGAGACCCAGTACTTC. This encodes CASSSDTQETQYF.

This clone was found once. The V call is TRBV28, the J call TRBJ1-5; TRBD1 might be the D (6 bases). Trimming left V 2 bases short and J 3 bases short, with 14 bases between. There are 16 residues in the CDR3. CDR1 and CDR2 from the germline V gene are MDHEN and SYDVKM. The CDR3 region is CASSLASTGTNQPQHF. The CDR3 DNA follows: TGTGCCAGCAGTTTAGCCTCGACAGGAACCAATCAGCCCCAGCATTTT.

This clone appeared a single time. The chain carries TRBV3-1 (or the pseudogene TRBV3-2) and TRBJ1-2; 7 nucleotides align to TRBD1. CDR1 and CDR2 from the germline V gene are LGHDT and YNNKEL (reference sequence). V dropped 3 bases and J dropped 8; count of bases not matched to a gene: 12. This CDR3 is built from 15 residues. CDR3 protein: CASSQEGQPSGGYTF. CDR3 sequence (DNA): TGTGCCAGCAGCCAGGAGGGACAGCCATCGGGGGGCTACACCTTC.

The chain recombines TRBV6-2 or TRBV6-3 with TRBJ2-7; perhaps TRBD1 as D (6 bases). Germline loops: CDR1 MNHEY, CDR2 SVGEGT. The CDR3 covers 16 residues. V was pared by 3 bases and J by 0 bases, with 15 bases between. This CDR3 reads CASSYPLGTSSYEQYF. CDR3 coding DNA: TGTGCCAGCAGTTATCCTCTCGGGACAAGCTCCTACGAGCAGTACTTC.

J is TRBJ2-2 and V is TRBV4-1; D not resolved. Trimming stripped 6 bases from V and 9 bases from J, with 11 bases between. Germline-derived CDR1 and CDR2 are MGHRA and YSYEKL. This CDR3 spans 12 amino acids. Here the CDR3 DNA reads TGCGCCAGCAGTCCCGCGTTCAGGGAGCTGTTTTTT. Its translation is CASSPAFRELFF.

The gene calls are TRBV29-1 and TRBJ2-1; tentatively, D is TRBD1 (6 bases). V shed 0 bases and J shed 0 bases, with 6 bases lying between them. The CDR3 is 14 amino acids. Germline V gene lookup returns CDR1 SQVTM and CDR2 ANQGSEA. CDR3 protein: CSVEEGASYNEQFF. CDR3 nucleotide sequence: TGCAGCGTTGAAGAGGGGGCCTCCTACAATGAGCAGTTCTTC.

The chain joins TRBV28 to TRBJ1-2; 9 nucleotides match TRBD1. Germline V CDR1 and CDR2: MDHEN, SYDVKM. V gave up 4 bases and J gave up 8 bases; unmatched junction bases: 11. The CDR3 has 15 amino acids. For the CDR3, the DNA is TGTGCCAGCAGTTCACAGGGGGCGCAGGGAAACGGCTACACCTTC. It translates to CASSSQGAQGNGYTF.

This CDR3 reads CASSSTGTANTEAFF. CDR3 DNA: TGTGCCAGCAGCTCAACCGGGACAGCGAACACTGAAGCTTTCTTT. The J gene is TRBJ1-1, the V gene TRBV11-1; 7 bases fit TRBD1. Germline CDR1 and CDR2: SGHAT and FQDESV (reference sequence). J gave up 1 base and V 4 bases, and 6 bases lay outside the gene matches. This CDR3 is 15 amino acids long.

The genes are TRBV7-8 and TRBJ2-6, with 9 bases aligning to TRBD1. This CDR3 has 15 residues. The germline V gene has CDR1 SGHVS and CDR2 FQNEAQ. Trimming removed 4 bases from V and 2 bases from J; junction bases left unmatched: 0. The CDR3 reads CASSWDRAGANVLTF. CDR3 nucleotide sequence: TGTGCCAGCAGCTGGGACAGGGCTGGGGCCAACGTCCTGACTTTC.

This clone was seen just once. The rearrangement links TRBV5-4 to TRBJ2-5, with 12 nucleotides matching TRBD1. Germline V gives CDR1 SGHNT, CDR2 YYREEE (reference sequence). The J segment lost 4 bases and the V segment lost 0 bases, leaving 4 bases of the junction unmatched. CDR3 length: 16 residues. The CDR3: CASSLEGQGAIETQYF. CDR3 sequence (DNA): TGTGCCAGCAGCTTGGAGGGACAGGGGGCAATAGAGACCCAGTACTTC.

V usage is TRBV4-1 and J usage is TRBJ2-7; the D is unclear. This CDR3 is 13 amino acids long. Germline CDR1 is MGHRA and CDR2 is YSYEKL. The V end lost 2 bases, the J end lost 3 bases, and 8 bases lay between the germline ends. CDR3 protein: CASSQFVLYEQYF. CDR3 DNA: TGCGCCAGCAGCCAATTTGTCCTCTACGAGCAGTACTTC.

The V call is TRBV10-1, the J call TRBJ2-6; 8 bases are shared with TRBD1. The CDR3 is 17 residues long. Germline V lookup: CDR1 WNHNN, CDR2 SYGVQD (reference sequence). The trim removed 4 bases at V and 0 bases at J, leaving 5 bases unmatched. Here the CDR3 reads CASSGDRGCSGANVLTF. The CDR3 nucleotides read TGCGCCAGCAGTGGCGACAGGGGTTGCTCTGGGGCCAACGTCCTGACTTTC.

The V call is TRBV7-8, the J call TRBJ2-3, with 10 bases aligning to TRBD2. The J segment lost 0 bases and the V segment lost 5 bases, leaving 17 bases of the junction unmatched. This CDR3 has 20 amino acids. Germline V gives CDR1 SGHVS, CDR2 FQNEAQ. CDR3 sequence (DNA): TGTGCCAGCAGCCCTTGGAGGATAGCGGGGGGCCAGGCTAGCACAGATACGCAGTATTTT. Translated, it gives CASSPWRIAGGQASTDTQYF. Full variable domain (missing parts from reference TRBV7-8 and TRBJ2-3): GAGVSQSPRYKVAKRGQDVALRCDPISGHVSLFWYQQALGQGPEFLTYFQNEAQLDKSGLPSDRFFAERPEGSVSTLKIQRTQQEDSAVYLCASSPWRIAGGQASTDTQYFGPGTRLTVL.

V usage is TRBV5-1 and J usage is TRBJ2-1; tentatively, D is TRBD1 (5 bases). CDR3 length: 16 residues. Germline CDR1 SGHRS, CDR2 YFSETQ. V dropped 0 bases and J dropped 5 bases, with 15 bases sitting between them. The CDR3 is CASSLAPRAGNNEQFF. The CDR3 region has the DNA TGCGCCAGCAGCTTGGCCCCTCGGGCAGGGAACAATGAGCAGTTCTTC.